This TCR beta chain originates from a study of Graves' ophthalmopathy and Graves' hyperthyroidism. Points from the study as a whole: Blood samples also showed most expanded thyroid clonotypes exceeding 0.001 frequency. A classifier, a 13-signature model, separated ophthalmopathy from stable hyperthyroidism with roughly 86% sensitivity and around 83% specificity. Ophthalmopathy progression prediction by the model yielded a sensitivity of 70.59% and a specificity of nearly 75%.

The study amplified TCR beta CDR3 regions using RNA transcripts. Amplification began with first-round RT-PCR using HTBI primers, then second-round multiplex PCR was performed. Each CDR3 protein is one row after TCRdb ran MiXCR on the multiplex PCR reads. The table includes roughly 1.1 million distinct CDR3 sequences, roughly 35% detected once. For this clonotype: Its specificity is not known.

In this cohort, patients with other autoimmune diseases, uncontrolled infections, pregnancy or lactation were excluded. Per the germline V gene, CDR1 is SGHAT and CDR2 is FQNNGV. The CDR3 contains 14 residues. Trimming left V 8 bases short and J 3 bases short, with 16 bases between. This sequence was found in an adult man with Graves' hyperthyroidism. Sequencing was carried out using peripheral blood or thyroid tissue (not recorded which). The chain uses TRBV11-2 and TRBJ1-1; D might be TRBD1 (6 bases). CDR3 loop: CASGEQGRDTEAFF. The CDR3 DNA reads as TGTGCCAGCGGAGAACAGGGTCGGGACACTGAAGCTTTCTTT.